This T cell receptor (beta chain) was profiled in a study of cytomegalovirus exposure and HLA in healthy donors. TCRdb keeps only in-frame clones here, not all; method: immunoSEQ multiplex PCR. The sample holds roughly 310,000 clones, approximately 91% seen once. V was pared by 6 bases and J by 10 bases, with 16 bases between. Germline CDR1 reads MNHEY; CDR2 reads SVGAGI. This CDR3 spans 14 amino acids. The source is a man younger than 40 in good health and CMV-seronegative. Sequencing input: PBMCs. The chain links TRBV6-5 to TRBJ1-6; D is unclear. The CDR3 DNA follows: TGTGCCAGCAGAGGACCGGGATCACTGTCACCCCTCCACTTT. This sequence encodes CASRGPGSLSPLHF.